One T cell receptor (beta chain) is described in this entry. The antigen remains undetermined. Time point in this sample: persistent/refractory GD, antithyroid drugs over 5 years with positive TRAb. PBMC RNA was the source of the TCR library. According to the study, TCR beta libraries were built with iRepertoire HTBI primers and CDR3-region Arm-PCR. Per the study methods: From all samples, identification returned roughly 15 TRBJ and 60 or so TRBV segments. MiXCR, applied by TCRdb to the multiplex PCR reads, yields one record per CDR3 protein. The V and J calls follow TCRdb's processing rather than the paper's. The sample lists some 450,000 distinct CDR3 sequences; less than 25% were seen once. V lost 1 base and J 0 bases, leaving 13 bases between the germline ends. The CDR3 sequence is 17 residues long. Germline CDR1 SNHLY, CDR2 FYNNEI. The record originates from a study of regulatory T cells in long-lasting Graves disease.

Study results and caveats: Patients with persistent Graves' had lower TCR diversity than newly diagnosed patients.

The starting material was peripheral blood mononuclear cells (PBMCs), obtained when the disease was refractory, from a patient treated with antithyroid drugs. The origin of this receptor is a female donor with Graves disease. The chain joins TRBV2 to TRBJ1-3, with a weak D call TRBD1 (5 bases). This CDR3 reads CASSEGGGRLSGNTIYF. In nucleotides, the CDR3 is TGTGCCAGCAGTGAAGGGGGCGGACGCCTCTCTGGAAACACCATATATTTT.